One sample yielded the 15 T cell receptor beta chains listed below, sequenced in a study of blood T cells in healthy people across ages. Then a second PCR, running roughly 7 to 11 cycles, was carried out with a sample-barcoded 5' primer and a J-beta primer mix. Using its own MiXCR run on the 5' RACE reads, TCRdb lists one record per CDR3 protein. The repertoire includes about 780,000 distinct CDR3 sequences, about 42% of them detected once, and about a sixth sits in the top ten. The sequenced sample consisted of blood. These receptors all stem from a man older than 75 in good health.

This clonotype was recorded a few times. The chain couples TRBV15 to TRBJ2-7; 9 nucleotides match TRBD2. The CDR3 contains 17 residues. V shed 0 bases and J 1 base; nucleotides not matched to a gene: 7. The germline gives CDR1 LNHNV, CDR2 YYDKDF (reference sequence). The CDR3 region is CATSRDQGGRGSYEQYF. CDR3 nucleotide sequence: TGTGCCACCAGCAGAGATCAGGGCGGGAGGGGTTCCTACGAGCAGTACTTC.

This clonotype appeared a few times. The rearrangement uses TRBV29-1 and TRBJ2-1; D is perhaps TRBD1 or TRBD2 (5 bases each). Germline CDR1 reads SQVTM; CDR2 reads ANQGSEA. CDR3 size: 13 residues. Trimming removed 4 bases at V and 7 bases at J, with 14 bases between. The CDR3 is CSVVGTWGNEQFF. DNA for the CDR3: TGCAGCGTTGTGGGGACCTGGGGAAATGAGCAGTTCTTC.

CDR3 residues: CASSYSSGPAGELFF. CDR3 DNA: TGTGCCAGCAGTTACTCATCCGGGCCGGCCGGGGAGCTGTTTTTT. The genes are TRBV6-5 and TRBJ2-2; no reliable D call. V dropped 0 bases and J dropped 6 bases, with 11 bases sitting between them. Germline V gives CDR1 MNHEY, CDR2 SVGAGI. This CDR3 comprises 15 residues.

The chain couples TRBV10-2 to TRBJ2-1; TRBD2 is a possible D gene (6 bases). From germline, CDR1 is WSHSY and CDR2 SAAADI. V gave up 6 bases and J gave up 3 bases, with 12 bases separating them. CDR3 length: 14 residues. CDR3 sequence (DNA): TGCGCCAGCAGGCGGGACGGGAACTACAATGAGCAGTTCTTC. Translated: CASRRDGNYNEQFF.

The sample holds a few counts of this clonotype. V is TRBV7-9 and J is TRBJ1-5; TRBD1 might be the D (6 bases). Germline V CDR1 and CDR2: SEHNR, FQNEAQ (reference sequence). This CDR3 comprises 16 residues. The V end lost 1 base, the J end lost 3 bases, and 13 bases lay between the germline ends. The CDR3 protein is CASSLVGTPINQPQHF. The DNA of the CDR3 is TGTGCCAGCAGCTTAGTCGGGACACCGATCAATCAGCCCCAGCATTTT.

The V and J genes are TRBV7-2 and TRBJ2-2; tentative D call: TRBD1 (6 bases). The CDR3 extends over 15 amino acids. Trimming cost V 7 bases and J 2 bases, with 14 bases left between them. Germline lookup yields CDR1 SGHTA and CDR2 FQGNSA. This chain's CDR3 is CASTRLGGNTGELFF. The CDR3 DNA reads TGTGCCAGCACCCGCTTAGGGGGTAACACCGGGGAGCTGTTTTTT.

This clonotype has a count of ten or more. The rearrangement uses TRBV6-1 and TRBJ2-1; D is ambiguous. Trimming removed 6 bases at V and 4 bases at J, with 16 bases between. This CDR3 has 15 residues. Germline V gene sequence: CDR1 MNHNS, CDR2 SASEGT. CDR3 DNA sequence: TGTGCCAGCAGGAACTGGACCCTTGGGTACAATGAGCAGTTCTTC. As protein: CASRNWTLGYNEQFF.

The rearrangement joins TRBV7-6 to TRBJ2-5; D might be TRBD1 or TRBD2, each matching 5 bases. V gave up 6 bases and J gave up 4 bases, with 15 bases separating them. The CDR3 is made up of 14 amino acids. The germline V gene has CDR1 SGHVS and CDR2 FNYEAQ. The CDR3 DNA reads as TGTGCCAGCAGTCGGGACCAGGGTAGAGAGACCCAGTACTTC. Encoded protein: CASSRDQGRETQYF.

The chain joins TRBV2 to TRBJ2-5, with 7 nucleotides matching TRBD1. The germline gives CDR1 SNHLY, CDR2 FYNNEI. The CDR3 sequence is 13 residues long. CDR3 nucleotide sequence: TGTGCAGACACGGGGACAGTAGGGAAGACCCAGTACTTC. Translation: CADTGTVGKTQYF.

V is TRBV5-5 and J is TRBJ2-7; 7 bases are shared with TRBD1. J lost 1 base, V lost 4 bases, and 8 bases had no gene match. Germline V gene lookup returns CDR1 SGHKS and CDR2 YYEKEE (reference sequence). The length of the CDR3 is 15 residues. The CDR3 loop reads CASSATGVWSYEQYF. In nucleotides, the CDR3 is TGTGCCAGCAGCGCCACAGGGGTTTGGTCCTACGAGCAGTACTTC.

The table lists this clonotype with a few counts. The chain recombines TRBV29-1 with TRBJ1-4; 8 bases fit TRBD1. Unmatched junction bases numbered 11, after V lost 7 bases and J lost 7 bases. Germline lookup yields CDR1 SQVTM and CDR2 ANQGSEA. The CDR3 has 14 amino acids. The CDR3 protein is CSATGQGAFEKLFF. DNA of the CDR3: TGCAGCGCCACAGGGCAGGGGGCATTTGAAAAACTGTTTTTT.

This clonotype was counted between two and nine times. The chain links TRBV11-2 to TRBJ2-1, with a tentative D call TRBD2 (6 bases). The CDR3 sequence is 15 residues long. CDR1 SGHAT and CDR2 FQNNGV come from the germline V gene. Trimming pared 1 base from V and 5 bases from J, leaving 12 bases between. The CDR3 sequence is CASSLVGSFNNEQFF. As DNA, the CDR3 is TGTGCCAGCAGCTTAGTCGGGAGTTTCAACAATGAGCAGTTCTTC.

This clonotype was recorded many times. The chain is built from TRBV28 and TRBJ2-3; no reliable D call. This CDR3 contains 14 residues. Germline V gene lookup returns CDR1 MDHEN and CDR2 SYDVKM. Trimming removed 6 bases at V and 3 bases at J, with 13 bases between. The CDR3 DNA reads TGTGCCAGCAGACGCGGATCGAGGACAGATACGCAGTATTTT. This sequence encodes CASRRGSRTDTQYF.

The CDR3 DNA sequence: TGTGCCAGCAGCAAAGCGGGAGGGTACCATCTTCGCGAGCAGTACTTC. Encoded protein: CASSKAGGYHLREQYF. J is TRBJ2-4 and V is TRBV28; 10 bases fit TRBD2. The J call may be in error: the DNA end matches TRBJ2-7 better. The germline gives CDR1 MDHEN, CDR2 SYDVKM. This CDR3 has 16 residues.

The rearrangement links TRBV5-1 to TRBJ2-1; D perhaps matches TRBD2 (6 bases). The length of the CDR3 is 17 residues. Germline V gene lookup returns CDR1 SGHRS and CDR2 YFSETQ. The germline V and J ends were trimmed by 5 bases and 6 bases, with 24 bases remaining between them. Here the CDR3 reads CASSWGGWGKGFNEQFF. The DNA of the CDR3 is TGCGCCAGCAGTTGGGGAGGTTGGGGTAAAGGGTTCAATGAGCAGTTCTTC.